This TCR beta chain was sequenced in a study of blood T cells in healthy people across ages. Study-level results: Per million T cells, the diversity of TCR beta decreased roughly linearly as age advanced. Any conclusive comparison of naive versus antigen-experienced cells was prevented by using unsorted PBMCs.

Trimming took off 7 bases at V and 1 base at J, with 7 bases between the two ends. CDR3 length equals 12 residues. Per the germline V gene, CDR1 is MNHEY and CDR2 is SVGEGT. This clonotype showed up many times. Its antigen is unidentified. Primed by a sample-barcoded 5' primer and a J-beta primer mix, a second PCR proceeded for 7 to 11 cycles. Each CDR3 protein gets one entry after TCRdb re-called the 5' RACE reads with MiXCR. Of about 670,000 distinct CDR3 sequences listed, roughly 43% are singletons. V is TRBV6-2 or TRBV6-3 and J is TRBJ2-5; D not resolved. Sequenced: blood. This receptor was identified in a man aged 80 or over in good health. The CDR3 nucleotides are TGTGCCAGCAAGGAGCCCCAAGAGACCCAGTACTTC. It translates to CASKEPQETQYF.